What follows describes a single T cell receptor (beta chain). Its antigen is as yet unknown. TCRdb re-analysed the RT-PCR reads in MiXCR, keeping a single row per CDR3 protein. The data show hundreds of thousands of distinct CDR3 sequences, more than 11% seen once. This entry belongs to a study of response to subunit inactivated influenza vaccine. General study points: The authors put forward the suggestion that each seasonal influenza vaccination may bring in only a limited number of new T cells.

The V end was cut by 6 bases, the J end by 2 bases, with 13 bases between. Germline CDR1 and CDR2: SGHDN and FVKESK. CDR3 size: 14 residues. The sequence derives from a man between 45 and 60 years old who received an inactivated influenza vaccine. The chain uses TRBV14 and TRBJ2-5; the D is unclear. This specimen consisted of PBMCs from blood, obtained approximately 15 days before vaccination. The CDR3 loop is CASSPLPLQETQYF. The CDR3 nucleotides read TGTGCCAGCAGTCCCCTACCCCTTCAAGAGACCCAGTACTTC.